These 30 T cell receptor beta chains came from one sample sequenced in a study of response to subunit inactivated influenza vaccine. TCRdb used MiXCR to reprocess the RT-PCR reads, holding one entry per CDR3 protein. The sample includes about 700,000 distinct CDR3 sequences, about 15% of them seen just once. This sample comprised PBMCs from blood, obtained around 15 days before vaccination. The receptors were sampled from a man aged 50-59 years who received an inactivated influenza vaccine.

This clonotype was observed a handful of times. V and J are TRBV11-2 and TRBJ2-5; D is unclear. V was pared by 3 bases and J by 1 base, with 9 bases between. CDR1 SGHAT and CDR2 FQNNGV come from the germline V gene. The CDR3 consists of 14 residues. The CDR3 nucleotides are TGTGCCAGCAGCTTGGACCAGACCCAAGAGACCCAGTACTTC. Translation gives CASSLDQTQETQYF.

This clonotype came up a few times. The chain joins TRBV6-2 or TRBV6-3 to TRBJ2-1; unclear D gene. Trimming removed 0 bases from V and 3 bases from J, with 9 bases in between. Per the germline V gene, CDR1 is MNHEY and CDR2 is SVGEGT. This CDR3 is built from 15 residues. Written as DNA, the CDR3 is TGTGCCAGCAGTTACTCTAGGTATGGCTACAATGAGCAGTTCTTC. This encodes CASSYSRYGYNEQFF.

The table lists this clonotype with a few counts. V and J are TRBV5-1 and TRBJ2-7; 11 nucleotides agree with TRBD1. Per the germline V gene, CDR1 is SGHRS and CDR2 is YFSETQ. The CDR3 spans 15 residues. The J segment lost 5 bases and the V segment lost 4 bases, leaving 8 bases of the junction unmatched. The CDR3, as DNA: TGCGCCAGCAGCATTCGGACAGGGGGCCCCAACGAGCAGTACTTC. It encodes CASSIRTGGPNEQYF.

This clonotype was found a few times. The genes are TRBV24-1 and TRBJ2-1; 8 bases map to TRBD2. Trimming at V came to 9 bases and at J to 0 bases, leaving 3 bases not matched to a gene. The CDR3 loop spans 14 amino acids. Germline values: CDR1 KGHDR, CDR2 SFDVKD. CDR3 coding DNA: TGTGCCACCTGCGGGGGGAGCTCCTACAATGAGCAGTTCTTC. It is translated as CATCGGSSYNEQFF.

The CDR3 DNA follows: TGTGCCAGCAGCCCCCAGGGAGGGAGCACAGATACGCAGTATTTT. As protein: CASSPQGGSTDTQYF. This chain connects TRBV7-3 to TRBJ2-3; TRBD2 matches 7 bases. The germline gives CDR1 SGHTA, CDR2 FQGTGA. The V segment lost 5 bases and the J segment 0 bases; nucleotides outside the gene matches: 5. This CDR3 contains 15 residues.

The chain recombines TRBV4-2 with TRBJ2-7; 11 positions match TRBD2. The CDR3 covers 16 residues. Germline V gives CDR1 LGHNA, CDR2 YNFKEQ. The V and J ends lost 4 bases and 3 bases, in that order; junction bases with no gene match: 8. DNA of the CDR3: TGTGCCAGCAGCCCAAGGGGACTAGCGGCCCTCTACGAGCAGTACTTC. This codes for CASSPRGLAALYEQYF.

A few counts support this clonotype. The rearrangement uses TRBV5-5 and TRBJ2-7; D possibly corresponds to TRBD2 (6 bases). V was cut by 7 bases and J by 3 bases, with 17 bases left in between. Germline CDR1 reads SGHKS; CDR2 reads YYEKEE (reference sequence). The CDR3 consists of 14 residues. In DNA form, the CDR3 reads TGTGCCAGCGGTCGGGCGGGGAACCTCTACGAGCAGTACTTC. This gives the protein CASGRAGNLYEQYF.

This clonotype was seen only a few times. The chain carries TRBV6-1 and TRBJ1-4; D remains unclear. Germline values: CDR1 MNHNS, CDR2 SASEGT. The CDR3 has 13 residues. The V end was cut by 6 bases, the J end by 8 bases, with 13 bases between. CDR3 DNA: TGTGCCAGCAGCCTTTCCCCGGGGGAAAAACTGTTTTTT. Amino acid sequence: CASSLSPGEKLFF.

The V gene is TRBV6-2 or TRBV6-3, the J gene TRBJ1-5, with D possibly being TRBD1 (6 bases). Germline values: CDR1 MNHEY, CDR2 SVGEGT. This CDR3 has 14 residues. V was shortened by 3 bases and J by 6 bases, with 12 bases between the two germline ends. The CDR3 sequence: CASSYYRDSQPQHF. CDR3 DNA sequence: TGTGCCAGCAGTTATTACAGGGATAGTCAGCCCCAGCATTTT.

Many counts were recorded for this clonotype. The rearrangement joins TRBV25-1 to TRBJ2-3; weak D call: TRBD2 (5 bases). Trimming took off 2 bases at V and 4 bases at J, with 13 bases between the two ends. The CDR3 contains 15 residues. Germline V gene data show CDR1 as MGHDK and CDR2 as SYGVNS. The CDR3 DNA sequence: TGTGCCAGCAGTGAAGAATTCGGGGTTTCAGATACGCAGTATTTT. Its translation: CASSEEFGVSDTQYF.

In this sample, this clonotype turned up a few times. The chain is built from TRBV20-1 and TRBJ2-7; D may correspond to TRBD1 or TRBD2 (5 bases each). This CDR3 is 13 amino acids long. Trimming stripped 1 base from V and 1 base from J, with 8 bases between. Germline V gene lookup returns CDR1 DFQATT and CDR2 SNEGSKA (reference sequence). Here the CDR3 reads CSARVGTSYEQYF. The CDR3 DNA sequence: TGCAGTGCTAGAGTTGGGACGTCCTACGAGCAGTACTTC.

The chain combines TRBV5-5 with TRBJ1-2; 10 bases are a match to TRBD1. Germline V gene lookup returns CDR1 SGHKS and CDR2 YYEKEE (reference sequence). J was trimmed by 8 bases and V by 0 bases; bases with no gene match: 10. The CDR3 is made up of 16 amino acids. The CDR3 protein is CASSLATGTGVKGYTF. The CDR3 DNA sequence: TGTGCCAGCAGCTTGGCGACCGGGACAGGGGTCAAGGGCTACACCTTC.

This clonotype has a count of ten or more. V is TRBV11-2 and J is TRBJ2-7; D uncertain. V was shortened by 5 bases and J by 6 bases, with 14 bases between the two germline ends. This CDR3 has 13 residues. Germline V lookup: CDR1 SGHAT, CDR2 FQNNGV. The CDR3 sequence is CASSPSHNTEQYF. As DNA, the CDR3 is TGTGCCAGCAGCCCAAGTCATAACACCGAGCAGTACTTC. The full variable domain, in which reference TRBV11-2 and TRBJ2-7 provide the parts outside the CDR3, is EAGVAQSPRYKIIEKRQSVAFWCNPISGHATLYWYQQILGQGPKLLIQFQNNGVVDDSQLPKDRFSAERLKGVDSTLKIQPAKLEDSAVYLCASSPSHNTEQYFGPGTRLTVT.

This clonotype was found a few times. The chain joins TRBV5-1 to TRBJ2-7, with TRBD2 as a possible D gene (5 bases). There are 14 residues in the CDR3. V lost 4 bases and J lost 0, with 11 bases in between. Germline V CDR1 and CDR2: SGHRS, YFSETQ. CDR3 amino acids: CASSGGLLSYEQYF. The CDR3 coding sequence is TGCGCCAGCAGCGGAGGACTCCTCTCCTACGAGCAGTACTTC. The full variable domain, its missing parts supplied by reference TRBV5-1 and TRBJ2-7, is KAGVTQTPRYLIKTRGQQVTLSCSPISGHRSVSWYQQTPGQGLQFLFEYFSETQRNKGNFPGRFSGRQFSNSRSEMNVSTLELGDSALYLCASSGGLLSYEQYFGPGTRLTVT.

In its sample, this clonotype was seen a few times. The chain employs TRBV11-1 and TRBJ2-1, with 11 bases lining up with TRBD2. The CDR3 is made up of 19 amino acids. V shed 3 bases, J shed 0 bases, and the junction held 10 bases outside the gene matches. Germline V lookup: CDR1 SGHAT, CDR2 FQDESV (reference sequence). The chain's CDR3 is CASSLVGLAAYPSYNEQFF. In nucleotides, the CDR3 is TGTGCCAGCAGCTTGGTGGGACTAGCGGCCTACCCCTCCTACAATGAGCAGTTCTTC.

The J gene is TRBJ2-5, the V gene TRBV28; the match to TRBD2 covers 14 bases. CDR1 is MDHEN and CDR2 is SYDVKM in the germline V gene. J lost 4 bases, V lost 3 bases, and 7 bases had no gene match. This CDR3 has 17 residues. Here the CDR3 DNA reads TGTGCCAGCAGTTTGGGACTAGCGGGAGAAGCTGGAGAGACCCAGTACTTC. Its translation is CASSLGLAGEAGETQYF.

The chain recombines TRBV7-2 with TRBJ2-5; D is undetermined. Trimming cost V 5 bases and J 5 bases, with 9 bases left between them. Germline lookup yields CDR1 SGHTA and CDR2 FQGNSA. The CDR3 spans 12 residues. In DNA form, the CDR3 reads TGTGCCAGCAGCCGGATGGTGGAGACCCAGTACTTC. It codes for CASSRMVETQYF. Full variable domain (missing parts from reference TRBV7-2 and TRBJ2-5): GAGVSQSPSNKVTEKGKDVELRCDPISGHTALYWYRQSLGQGLEFLIYFQGNSAPDKSGLPSDRFSAERTGGSVSTLTIQRTQQEDSAVYLCASSRMVETQYFGPGTRLLVL.

The V call is TRBV6-1, the J call TRBJ2-7; no firm D call. V lost 7 bases to trimming and J lost 0 bases, with 7 bases between them. The germline V gene encodes CDR1 MNHNS and CDR2 SASEGT. This CDR3 spans 12 amino acids. The CDR3: CASTHPSYEQYF. CDR3 DNA sequence: TGTGCCAGCACCCACCCCTCCTACGAGCAGTACTTC.

This clonotype was seen only a few times. The chain employs TRBV7-2 and TRBJ2-3; D is uncertain. Germline V gene data show CDR1 as SGHTA and CDR2 as FQGNSA. CDR3 length: 11 amino acids. Trimming removed 3 bases at V and 8 bases at J, with 6 bases between. DNA for the CDR3: TGTGCCAGCAGCTTTAGCTTTACGCAGTATTTT. Its translation is CASSFSFTQYF.

The chain couples TRBV20-1 to TRBJ2-1; TRBD2 matches at 10 bases. V lost 3 bases to trimming and J lost 7 bases; unmatched junction nucleotides: 12. CDR1 and CDR2 from the germline V gene are DFQATT and SNEGSKA (reference sequence). This CDR3 is 16 amino acids long. The CDR3 loop reads CSASPSGRVGGNEQFF. The CDR3 DNA reads as TGCAGTGCTAGTCCCAGCGGGAGGGTCGGTGGGAATGAGCAGTTCTTC.

This clonotype was picked up a small number of times. The chain employs TRBV12-3 or TRBV12-4 and TRBJ1-4, with 8 bases that match TRBD1. The CDR3 extends over 14 amino acids. The junction had 8 bases not matched to a gene; V was cut back by 6 bases and J by 8 bases. DNA for the CDR3: TGTGCCAGCAGGAGGGGGGGACAGGCCGAAAAACTGTTTTTT. Protein sequence: CASRRGGQAEKLFF.

This clonotype was recorded a few times. The rearrangement links TRBV11-2 to TRBJ2-1; D is perhaps TRBD2 (6 bases). The CDR3 has 14 amino acids. Germline CDR1 SGHAT, CDR2 FQNNGV. V lost 5 bases, J lost 6 bases, and 14 bases lay in between. The CDR3 DNA reads as TGTGCCAGCAGCCAAGACATTAGCGGCAATGAGCAGTTCTTC. This gives the protein CASSQDISGNEQFF.

This clonotype was detected ten times or more. The chain uses TRBV5-6 and TRBJ2-7; D gene uncertain. The germline gives CDR1 SGHDT, CDR2 YYEEEE. CDR3 size: 15 residues. Trimming removed 4 bases from V and 3 bases from J, with 17 bases in between. The CDR3 DNA is TGTGCCAGCAGCCAACTCCCATACGGGCTCTACGAGCAGTACTTC. This translates into CASSQLPYGLYEQYF.

At least ten counts were recorded for this clonotype. The chain uses TRBV4-3 and TRBJ2-2, with TRBD2 as a possible D gene (6 bases). Trimming removed 4 bases from V and 4 bases from J, with 10 bases in between. The CDR3 contains 14 residues. CDR1 is LGHNA, CDR2 YSLEER, per germline. CDR3 bases: TGCGCCAGCAGCCCGGGACTGACCACCGGGGAGCTGTTTTTT. This sequence encodes CASSPGLTTGELFF.

The V call is TRBV7-9, the J call TRBJ2-3, with a weak D call TRBD2 (5 bases). Looked up from germline, CDR1 is SEHNR and CDR2 is FQNEAQ (reference sequence). There are 16 residues in the CDR3. V was trimmed by 5 bases and J by 2 bases, leaving 17 bases between them. CDR3: CASSPFKDGITDTQYF. The CDR3 region has the DNA TGTGCCAGCAGCCCTTTTAAGGACGGGATCACAGATACGCAGTATTTT.

The chain joins TRBV6-1 to TRBJ1-5; D may be TRBD1 (6 bases). Germline-derived CDR1 and CDR2 are MNHNS and SASEGT. The CDR3 has 14 amino acids. Trimming removed 8 bases from V and 1 base from J, with 12 bases in between. The CDR3 nucleotides read TGTGCCAGCTTAGGGACACTCAGCAATCAGCCCCAGCATTTT. Its translation is CASLGTLSNQPQHF.

By share, this clonotype counts as medium-sized. J is TRBJ2-7 and V is TRBV5-6; D call uncertain. The CDR3 length is 12 residues. Trimming removed 4 bases at V and 1 base at J, with 6 bases between. Per germline, CDR1 SGHDT and CDR2 YYEEEE. CDR3 residues: CASSLTSYEQYF. The CDR3, as DNA: TGTGCCAGCAGCCTGACGTCCTACGAGCAGTACTTC.

This clonotype was observed many times. The chain couples TRBV12-3 or TRBV12-4 to TRBJ2-1, with 9 nucleotides matching TRBD1. This CDR3 contains 17 residues. The V gene end was trimmed by 8 bases and the J gene end by 5 bases; junction bases not matched to a gene: 16. The CDR3 DNA reads as TGTGCCAGCCCCGTCTGGTCCGGACAGGGGATGGACAATGAGCAGTTCTTC. The encoded protein is CASPVWSGQGMDNEQFF.

This clonotype was seen more than once but under ten times. The chain has TRBV20-1 and TRBJ2-3; TRBD2 is a possible D gene (5 bases). The CDR3 runs 16 residues. Germline values: CDR1 DFQATT, CDR2 SNEGSKA (reference sequence). V lost 0 bases and J 0 bases, leaving 13 bases between the germline ends. The CDR3, as DNA: TGCAGTGCTAGAGATCCGGGTCAGCGGAGCACAGATACGCAGTATTTT. Translating it yields CSARDPGQRSTDTQYF.

V is TRBV7-9 and J is TRBJ2-5; tentative D call: TRBD2 (6 bases). V lost 6 bases to trimming and J lost 1 base, with 18 bases between them. CDR3 length: 16 residues. Germline V gives CDR1 SEHNR, CDR2 FQNEAQ (reference sequence). CDR3 sequence: CASRPRAGPFQETQYF. The DNA of the CDR3 is TGTGCCAGCAGACCCAGGGCGGGGCCCTTCCAAGAGACCCAGTACTTC.